The next 23 T cell receptor beta chains were all read from a single sample in a study of siplizumab effects on memory and regulatory T cells. The assay was immunoSEQ multiplex PCR, and TCRdb's table has in-frame clones only and misses some. The sample lists around 72,000 clones; around 90% were seen once. The sequenced material came from CD8+ T cells sorted from blood. The receptors come from a human donor in good health.

The chain joins TRBV19 to TRBJ2-1; D ambiguous. Trimming pared 3 bases from V and 0 bases from J, leaving 9 bases between. CDR3 length: 15 residues. CDR1 is LNHDA, CDR2 SQIVND, per germline (reference sequence). CDR3: CASSIMTSSYNEQFF. In DNA, the CDR3 is TGTGCCAGTAGTATTATGACAAGCTCCTACAATGAGCAGTTCTTC.

This clone was recorded once. CDR3 nucleotide sequence: TGTGCCAGTAGTATGTACCTGAATAGCAATCAGCCCCAGCATTTT. Protein: CASSMYLNSNQPQHF. V and J are TRBV19 and TRBJ1-5; D uncertain. Trimming cost V 3 bases and J 0 bases, with 9 bases left between them. The CDR3 has 15 amino acids. Germline assignment: CDR1 LNHDA and CDR2 SQIVND (reference sequence).

The V gene is TRBV7-9, the J gene TRBJ2-5, with 7 bases identical to TRBD2. The CDR3 totals 15 residues. The V segment lost 3 bases and the J segment 5 bases; nucleotides outside the gene matches: 9. Germline-derived CDR1 and CDR2 are SEHNR and FQNEAQ (reference sequence). The CDR3 spells CASSFSGLPGETQYF. CDR3 coding DNA: TGTGCCAGCAGCTTTAGCGGGCTCCCGGGGGAGACCCAGTACTTC.

The chain joins TRBV27 to TRBJ2-1; D call uncertain. Germline CDR1 is MNHEY and CDR2 is SMNVEV (reference sequence). Trimming cost V 3 bases and J 8 bases, with 20 bases left between them. This CDR3 comprises 16 residues. The CDR3 DNA sequence: TGTGCCAGCAGTTTGTTCTGGAGCAGGTTATCCGATGAGCAGTTCTTC. It yields the protein CASSLFWSRLSDEQFF.

This rearrangement joins TRBV11-2 to TRBJ2-7; 11 bases agree with TRBD2. Germline-derived CDR1 and CDR2 are SGHAT and FQNNGV. The V and J ends lost 3 bases and 2 bases, in that order; junction bases with no gene match: 3. The CDR3 loop spans 15 amino acids. Here the CDR3 reads CASSFLAGGTYEQYF. The CDR3 region has the DNA TGTGCCAGCAGCTTCCTAGCGGGGGGAACCTACGAGCAGTACTTC.

V usage is TRBV5-1 and J usage is TRBJ1-1; D is undetermined. Trimming pared 1 base from V and 4 bases from J, leaving 8 bases between. The germline V gene encodes CDR1 SGHRS and CDR2 YFSETQ. The CDR3 consists of 13 residues. Here the CDR3 reads CASSLKFGTEAFF. The CDR3 DNA follows: TGCGCCAGCAGCTTGAAATTCGGCACTGAAGCTTTCTTT. Full variable domain (outside the CDR3, taken from reference TRBV5-1 and TRBJ1-1): KAGVTQTPRYLIKTRGQQVTLSCSPISGHRSVSWYQQTPGQGLQFLFEYFSETQRNKGNFPGRFSGRQFSNSRSEMNVSTLELGDSALYLCASSLKFGTEAFFGQGTRLTVV.

The V call is TRBV7-3, the J call TRBJ1-1; possibly TRBD1 for D (5 bases). The CDR3 consists of 13 residues. With 4 bases removed from V and 3 bases from J, the gap between germline ends came to 9 bases. Germline V CDR1 and CDR2: SGHTA, FQGTGA. CDR3 coding DNA: TGTGCCAGCAGCTGGGACGGAGACACTGAAGCTTTCTTT. It codes for CASSWDGDTEAFF.

The sample holds a few counts of this clone. V is TRBV14 and J is TRBJ2-7; D is uncertain. The CDR3 loop spans 14 amino acids. Trimming took 2 bases from V and 3 from J, leaving 11 bases between them. Germline lookup yields CDR1 SGHDN and CDR2 FVKESK. The CDR3 loop reads CASSQLMGYYEQYF. The CDR3 bases are TGTGCCAGCAGCCAACTTATGGGATACTACGAGCAGTACTTC.

This clone is medium-sized in the sample. CDR3 DNA: TGTGCCAGCAGCCAATACAACGCCGGGGCCTCTGGAAACACCATATATTTT. Its protein is CASSQYNAGASGNTIYF. The gene calls are TRBV16 and TRBJ1-3; possibly TRBD1 for D (5 bases). CDR1 KGHSY and CDR2 FQNENV come from the germline V gene. Trimming took off 1 base at V and 0 bases at J, with 13 bases between the two ends. This CDR3 comprises 17 residues.

The chain employs TRBV5-4 and TRBJ2-7; possibly TRBD2 for D (6 bases). Trimming removed 0 bases at V and 3 bases at J, with 10 bases between. This CDR3 has 14 residues. CDR1 is SGHNT and CDR2 is YYREEE in the germline V gene (reference sequence). The CDR3 region is CASSLVGGVYEQYF. The DNA for the CDR3 is TGTGCCAGCAGCTTGGTTGGAGGGGTCTACGAGCAGTACTTC.

The rearrangement links TRBV25-1 to TRBJ1-2; D might be TRBD1 (6 bases). From germline, CDR1 is MGHDK and CDR2 SYGVNS. This CDR3 is built from 12 residues. V lost 5 bases and J lost 6, with 10 bases in between. The CDR3: CASSTGFDGYTF. DNA for the CDR3: TGTGCCAGCAGTACAGGGTTTGATGGCTACACCTTC.

The genes are TRBV6-5 and TRBJ2-1, with D perhaps assigned TRBD1 or TRBD2 (5 bases each). Per germline, CDR1 MNHEY and CDR2 SVGAGI. The CDR3 spans 13 residues. The germline V and J ends were trimmed by 5 bases and 10 bases, with 15 bases remaining between them. As DNA, the CDR3 is TGTGCCAGCAGTCCTACCTCCTGGGGGGAGCAGTTCTTC. Amino acids: CASSPTSWGEQFF.

The chain has TRBV27 and TRBJ1-2, with D possibly matching TRBD1 (6 bases). The V gene lost 5 bases and the J gene lost 4 bases, with 20 bases spanning the gap. The germline gives CDR1 MNHEY, CDR2 SMNVEV (reference sequence). This CDR3 is built from 16 residues. CDR3 residues: CASSDTTGKGTYGYTF. For the CDR3, the DNA is TGTGCCAGCAGTGACACTACAGGGAAGGGAACCTATGGCTACACCTTC.

This clone was observed once. This chain joins TRBV4-1 and TRBJ2-7; 9 nucleotides match TRBD1. V gave up 0 bases and J gave up 4 bases; unmatched junction bases: 4. This CDR3 has 15 residues. Germline V gives CDR1 MGHRA, CDR2 YSYEKL. For the CDR3, the DNA is TGCGCCAGCAGCCAAGACACGGGACAGGGTTACGAGCAGTACTTC. Encoded protein: CASSQDTGQGYEQYF.

The chain recombines TRBV5-6 with TRBJ2-3; 10 bases line up with TRBD2. Germline assignment: CDR1 SGHDT and CDR2 YYEEEE. The CDR3 runs to 17 residues. V lost 2 bases to trimming and J lost 1 base; unmatched junction nucleotides: 7. The CDR3 here is CASSFSGGAMGTDTQYF. CDR3 coding DNA: TGTGCCAGCAGCTTCAGCGGGGGGGCGATGGGCACAGATACGCAGTATTTT.

The genes are TRBV4-1 and TRBJ2-2, with D unresolved. V dropped 4 bases and J dropped 4 bases, with 4 bases sitting between them. CDR3 length equals 12 residues. The V gene's germline CDR1 is MGHRA and CDR2 YSYEKL. In nucleotides, the CDR3 is TGCGCCAGCAGCCCTCCCACCGGGGAGCTGTTTTTT. It encodes CASSPPTGELFF.

This clone turned up a few times. The chain uses TRBV6-5 and TRBJ2-6, with TRBD1 matching over 9 bases. CDR3 length: 16 amino acids. The V segment lost 3 bases and the J segment 10 bases; nucleotides outside the gene matches: 10. The germline V gene encodes CDR1 MNHEY and CDR2 SVGAGI. In DNA, the CDR3 is TGTGCCAGCAGTTATTCAACCGGGACAGGGCTTAACGTCCTGACTTTC. Protein sequence: CASSYSTGTGLNVLTF.

This chain connects TRBV9 to TRBJ2-2; the D gene is possibly TRBD2 (5 bases). The length of the CDR3 is 13 residues. Per the germline V gene, CDR1 is SGDLS and CDR2 is YYNGEE. V gave up 0 bases and J gave up 5 bases, with 5 bases separating them. CDR3 protein: CASSVAGTGELFF. The CDR3 DNA reads as TGTGCCAGCAGCGTAGCGGGGACCGGGGAGCTGTTTTTT.

The genes are TRBV6-1 and TRBJ1-1; tentatively, D is TRBD1 (5 bases). Germline lookup yields CDR1 MNHNS and CDR2 SASEGT. The CDR3 has 17 amino acids. V lost 0 bases and J 0 bases, leaving 14 bases between the germline ends. The CDR3 DNA reads as TGTGCCAGCAGTGAAGCGGTCGACGACAGATTGAACACTGAAGCTTTCTTT. Translation: CASSEAVDDRLNTEAFF.

V gene TRBV6-5 combines with J gene TRBJ1-2, with a possible D match to TRBD1 (6 bases). This CDR3 has 12 residues. CDR1 is MNHEY, CDR2 SVGAGI, per germline. The V and J ends lost 6 bases and 5 bases respectively, with 10 bases between them. CDR3 protein: CASSPDRYGYTF. The CDR3 DNA is TGTGCCAGCAGCCCGGACAGATATGGCTACACCTTC.

The chain employs TRBV11-2 and TRBJ2-1; D might be TRBD2 (6 bases). The CDR3 covers 16 residues. Germline loops: CDR1 SGHAT, CDR2 FQNNGV. V lost 5 bases to trimming and J lost 3 bases, with 17 bases between them. CDR3 sequence (DNA): TGTGCCAGCAGCCGCCCGGGACTGGAAATCTACAATGAGCAGTTCTTC. This sequence encodes CASSRPGLEIYNEQFF. The whole variable domain, filled in from reference TRBV11-2 and TRBJ2-1, reads EAGVAQSPRYKIIEKRQSVAFWCNPISGHATLYWYQQILGQGPKLLIQFQNNGVVDDSQLPKDRFSAERLKGVDSTLKIQPAKLEDSAVYLCASSRPGLEIYNEQFFGPGTRLTVL.

In its sample, this clone was seen once. The CDR3 coding sequence is TGTGCCAGCAGTTTGGGAACTGGGGCCAACGTCCTGACTTTC. Protein sequence: CASSLGTGANVLTF. The chain has TRBV27 and TRBJ2-6; no clear D. The CDR3 covers 14 residues. The V end was cut by 3 bases, the J end by 2 bases, with 5 bases between. Germline loops: CDR1 MNHEY, CDR2 SMNVEV (reference sequence).

The rearrangement joins TRBV19 to TRBJ1-1; D is undetermined. Germline CDR1 and CDR2: LNHDA and SQIVND (reference sequence). Trimming took 3 bases from V and 4 from J, leaving 9 bases between them. CDR3 length: 13 amino acids. The CDR3 nucleotides are TGTGCCAGTAGTATTTCCGTCCGCACTGAAGCTTTCTTT. It specifies CASSISVRTEAFF.